This is a list of T cell receptor beta chains from one sample in a study of blood T cells in healthy people across ages. TCRdb re-derived calls from the 5' RACE reads in MiXCR, one entry per CDR3 protein. The sample has about 640,000 distinct CDR3 sequences, 25% to 30% seen once. The material sequenced was blood. The source is a woman older than 75 in good health. Each CDR3 is given with its conserved first and last residue. The D gene is left open where the match is weak. Size values are once, few and many counts, or a class for expanded clones, and some rows have none.

TRBV7-3	TRBJ2-1	-	TRBD2	CASSLGLAARPRDNEQFF	TGTGCCAGCAGCCTCGGACTAGCGGCGCGTCCAAGGGACAATGAGCAGTTCTTC
TRBV5-1	TRBJ2-6	-	-	CASSLDPWSAGANVLTF	TGCGCCAGCAGCTTGGATCCATGGAGCGCTGGGGCCAACGTCCTGACTTTC
TRBV4-1	TRBJ2-2	-	-	CASSQGQAANTGELFF	TGCGCCAGCAGCCAAGGTCAGGCAGCGAACACCGGGGAGCTGTTTTTT
TRBV20-1	TRBJ2-4	many	-	CSARRSQGENIQYF	TGCAGTGCTAGACGGTCACAGGGTGAGAACATTCAGTACTTC
TRBV4-1	TRBJ2-2	-	-	CASGPGANTGELFF	TGCGCCAGCGGACCGGGAGCGAACACCGGGGAGCTGTTTTTT
TRBV29-1	TRBJ2-5	-	TRBD2	CSVAGTSGQTQYF	TGCAGCGTGGCCGGGACTAGCGGACAGACCCAGTACTTC
TRBV5-1	TRBJ2-5	many	-	CASSLGGEVEETQYF	TGCGCCAGCAGCTTGGGGGGGGAAGTTGAAGAGACCCAGTACTTC
TRBV5-6	TRBJ2-7	once	-	CASSAEAGYEQYF	TGTGCCAGCAGCGCCGAGGCGGGATACGAGCAGTACTTC
TRBV7-8	TRBJ2-5	many	-	CASSSPGLEETQYF	TGTGCCAGCAGCTCCCCGGGACTCGAAGAGACCCAGTACTTC
TRBV5-1	TRBJ1-2	-	-	CASSLQHTRTGYGYTF	TGCGCCAGCAGCTTACAGCATACCCGAACTGGATATGGCTACACCTTC
TRBV20-1	TRBJ2-1	many	TRBD2	CSAISALAGNYNEQFF	TGCAGTGCAATCTCCGCGCTAGCGGGGAACTACAATGAGCAGTTCTTC
TRBV15	TRBJ2-3	many	-	CATSRDVGDTQYF	TGTGCCACCAGCAGAGATGTCGGTGACACGCAGTATTTT
TRBV12-3/TRBV12-4	TRBJ1-5	many	-	CASSFSDPNQPQHF	TGTGCCAGCAGCTTCTCAGACCCCAATCAGCCCCAGCATTTT
TRBV20-1	TRBJ2-7	-	TRBD2	CSARTSGSISYEQYF	TGCAGTGCTAGGACTAGCGGGAGTATTTCCTACGAGCAGTACTTC
TRBV5-1	TRBJ2-3	-	-	CASSSFEGSTDTQYF	TGCGCCAGCAGTTCCTTCGAGGGGTCCACAGATACGCAGTATTTT
TRBV7-8	TRBJ2-5	-	TRBD1	CASSLKDRGRGYQETQYF	TGTGCCAGCAGCTTAAAGGACAGGGGGCGGGGGTACCAAGAGACCCAGTACTTC
TRBV6-5	TRBJ2-7	many	-	CASSYSGRINYEQYF	TGTGCCAGCAGTTACTCCGGGCGGATTAACTACGAGCAGTACTTC